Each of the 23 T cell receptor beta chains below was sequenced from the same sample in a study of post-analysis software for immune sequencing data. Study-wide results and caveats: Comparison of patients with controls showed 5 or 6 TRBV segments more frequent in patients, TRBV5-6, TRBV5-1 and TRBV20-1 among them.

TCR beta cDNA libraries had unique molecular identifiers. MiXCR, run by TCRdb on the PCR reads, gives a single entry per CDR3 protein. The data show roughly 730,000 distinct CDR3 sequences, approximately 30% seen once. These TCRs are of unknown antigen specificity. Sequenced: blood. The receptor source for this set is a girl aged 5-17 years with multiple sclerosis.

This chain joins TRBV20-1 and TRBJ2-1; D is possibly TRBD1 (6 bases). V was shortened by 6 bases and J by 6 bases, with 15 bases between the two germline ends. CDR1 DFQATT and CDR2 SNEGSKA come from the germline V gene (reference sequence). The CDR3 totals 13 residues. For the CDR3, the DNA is TGCAGTGCCAGGGGATTTCGCGGCAATGAGCAGTTCTTC. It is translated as CSARGFRGNEQFF.

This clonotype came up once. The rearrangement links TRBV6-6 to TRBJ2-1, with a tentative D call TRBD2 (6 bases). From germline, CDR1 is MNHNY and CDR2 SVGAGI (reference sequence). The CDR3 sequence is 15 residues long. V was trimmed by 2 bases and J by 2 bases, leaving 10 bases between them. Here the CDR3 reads CASSYAAGTYNEQFF. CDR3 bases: TGTGCCAGCAGTTACGCTGCGGGAACCTACAATGAGCAGTTCTTC.

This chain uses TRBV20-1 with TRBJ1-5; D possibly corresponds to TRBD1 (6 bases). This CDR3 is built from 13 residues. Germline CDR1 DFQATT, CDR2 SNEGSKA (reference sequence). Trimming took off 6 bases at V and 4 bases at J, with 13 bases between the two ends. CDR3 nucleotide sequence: TGCAGTGCCGATCGGGGGCCTAATCAGCCCCAGCATTTT. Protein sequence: CSADRGPNQPQHF.

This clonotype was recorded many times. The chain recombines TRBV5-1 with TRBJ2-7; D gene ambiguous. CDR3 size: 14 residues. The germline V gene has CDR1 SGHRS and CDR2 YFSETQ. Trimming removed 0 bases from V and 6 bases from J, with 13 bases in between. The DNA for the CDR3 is TGCGCCAGCAGCTTGGGACCTCAAACGGGCGAGCAGTACTTC. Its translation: CASSLGPQTGEQYF.

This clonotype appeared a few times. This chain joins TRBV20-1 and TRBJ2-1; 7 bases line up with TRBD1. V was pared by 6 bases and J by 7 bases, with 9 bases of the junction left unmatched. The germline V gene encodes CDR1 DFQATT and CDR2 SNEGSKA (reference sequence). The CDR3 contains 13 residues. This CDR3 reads CSARRQGPNEQFF. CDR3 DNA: TGCAGTGCCCGCAGACAGGGCCCAAATGAGCAGTTCTTC.

The CDR3 loop reads CAISGMDRGNTEAFF. In DNA form, the CDR3 reads TGTGCCATCAGTGGAATGGACCGCGGGAACACTGAAGCTTTCTTT. The chain recombines TRBV10-3 with TRBJ1-1; the D is unclear. This CDR3 has 15 amino acids. In germline, CDR1 is ENHRY, CDR2 SYGVKD. V was shortened by 4 bases and J by 1 base, with 13 bases between the two germline ends.

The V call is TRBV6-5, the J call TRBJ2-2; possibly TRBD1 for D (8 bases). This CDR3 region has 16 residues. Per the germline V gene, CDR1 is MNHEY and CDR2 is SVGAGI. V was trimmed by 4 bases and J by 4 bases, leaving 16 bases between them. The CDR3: CASSLLTGGGTGELFF. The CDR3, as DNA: TGTGCCAGCAGTTTACTAACAGGGGGGGGCACCGGGGAGCTGTTTTTT.

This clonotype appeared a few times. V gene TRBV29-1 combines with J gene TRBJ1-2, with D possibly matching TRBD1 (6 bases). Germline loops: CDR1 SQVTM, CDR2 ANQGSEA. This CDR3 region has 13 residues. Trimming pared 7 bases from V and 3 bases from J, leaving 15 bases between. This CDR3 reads CSAYQQGDYGYTF. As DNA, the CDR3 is TGCAGCGCGTACCAACAGGGCGACTATGGCTACACCTTC.

CDR3 region: CSAEPAPRAGGDNEQFF. The CDR3 nucleotides are TGCAGTGCTGAACCGGCTCCCAGGGCTGGAGGGGACAATGAGCAGTTCTTC. J is TRBJ2-1 and V is TRBV20-1; maybe TRBD2 (6 bases). The CDR3 loop spans 17 amino acids. Trimming pared 5 bases from V and 5 bases from J, leaving 25 bases between. CDR1 and CDR2 from the germline V gene are DFQATT and SNEGSKA (reference sequence).

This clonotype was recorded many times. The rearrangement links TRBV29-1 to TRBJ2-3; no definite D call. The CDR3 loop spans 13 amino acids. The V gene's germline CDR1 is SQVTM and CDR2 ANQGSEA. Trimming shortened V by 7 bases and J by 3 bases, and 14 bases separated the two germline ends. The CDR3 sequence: CSADRGLTDTQYF. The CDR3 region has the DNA TGCAGCGCCGACCGTGGTCTAACAGATACGCAGTATTTT.

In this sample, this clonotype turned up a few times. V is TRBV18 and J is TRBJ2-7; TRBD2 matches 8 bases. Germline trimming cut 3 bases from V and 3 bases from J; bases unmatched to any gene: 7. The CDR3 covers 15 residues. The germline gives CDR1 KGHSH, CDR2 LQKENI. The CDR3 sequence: CASSPPWSGSYEQYF. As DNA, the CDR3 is TGTGCCAGCTCACCCCCGTGGAGCGGGAGCTACGAGCAGTACTTC.

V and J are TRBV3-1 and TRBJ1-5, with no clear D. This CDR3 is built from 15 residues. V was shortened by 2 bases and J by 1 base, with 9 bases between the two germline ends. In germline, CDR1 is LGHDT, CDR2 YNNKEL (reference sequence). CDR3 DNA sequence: TGTGCCAGCAGCCAATTTTCAGGAAGCAATCAGCCCCAGCATTTT. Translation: CASSQFSGSNQPQHF.

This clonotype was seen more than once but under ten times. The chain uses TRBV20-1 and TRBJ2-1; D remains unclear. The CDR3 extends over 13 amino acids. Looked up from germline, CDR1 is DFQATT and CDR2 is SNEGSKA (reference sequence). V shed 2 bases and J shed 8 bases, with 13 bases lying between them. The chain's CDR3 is CSARNLLRHEQFF. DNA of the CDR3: TGCAGTGCTAGAAACCTTCTCCGGCATGAGCAGTTCTTC.

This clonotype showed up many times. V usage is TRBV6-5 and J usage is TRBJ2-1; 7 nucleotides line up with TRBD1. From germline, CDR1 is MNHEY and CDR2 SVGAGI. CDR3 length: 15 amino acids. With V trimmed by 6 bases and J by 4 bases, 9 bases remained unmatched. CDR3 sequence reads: CASSEGGRSYNEQFF. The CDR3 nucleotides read TGTGCCAGCAGCGAAGGGGGCCGGAGTTACAATGAGCAGTTCTTC.

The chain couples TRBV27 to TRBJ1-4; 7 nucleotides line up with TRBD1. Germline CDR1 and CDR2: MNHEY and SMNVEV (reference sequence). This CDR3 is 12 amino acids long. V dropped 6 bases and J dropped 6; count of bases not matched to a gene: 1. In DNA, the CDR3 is TGTGCCAGCAGGGGGACAGATGAAAAACTGTTTTTT. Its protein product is CASRGTDEKLFF.

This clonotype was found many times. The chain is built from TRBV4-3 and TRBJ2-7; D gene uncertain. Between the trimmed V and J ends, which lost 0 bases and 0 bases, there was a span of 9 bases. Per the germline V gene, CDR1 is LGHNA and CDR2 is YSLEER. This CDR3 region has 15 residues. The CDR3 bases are TGCGCCAGCAGCCAAGATGGGGTCGGCTCCTACGAGCAGTACTTC. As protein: CASSQDGVGSYEQYF.

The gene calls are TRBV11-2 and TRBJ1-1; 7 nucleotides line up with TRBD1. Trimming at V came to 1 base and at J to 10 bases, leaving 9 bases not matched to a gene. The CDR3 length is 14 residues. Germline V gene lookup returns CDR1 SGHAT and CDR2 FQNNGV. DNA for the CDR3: TGTGCCAGCAGCTTAGTAAGGGACAGAGAGGGAGCTTTCTTT. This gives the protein CASSLVRDREGAFF.

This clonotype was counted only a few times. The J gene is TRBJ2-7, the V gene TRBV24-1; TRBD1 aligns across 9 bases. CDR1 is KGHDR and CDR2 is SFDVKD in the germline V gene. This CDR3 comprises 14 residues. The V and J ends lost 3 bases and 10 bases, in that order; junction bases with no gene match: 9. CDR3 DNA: TGTGCCACCAGTGATCGGACAGGGGTGGTCACCCAGTACTTC. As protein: CATSDRTGVVTQYF.

The CDR3 sequence: CSALGGPSYNEQFF. CDR3 bases: TGCAGTGCGCTGGGAGGGCCTTCATACAATGAGCAGTTCTTC. The chain couples TRBV20-1 to TRBJ2-1, with 7 bases fitting TRBD2. The CDR3 has 14 amino acids. J gave up 4 bases and V 6 bases, and 9 bases lay outside the gene matches. Germline lookup yields CDR1 DFQATT and CDR2 SNEGSKA (reference sequence).

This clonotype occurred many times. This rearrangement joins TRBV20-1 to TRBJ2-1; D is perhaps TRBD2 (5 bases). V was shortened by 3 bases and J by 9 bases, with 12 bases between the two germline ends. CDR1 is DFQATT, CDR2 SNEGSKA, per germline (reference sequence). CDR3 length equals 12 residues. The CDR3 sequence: CSASDLASEQFF. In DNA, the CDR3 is TGCAGTGCTAGCGATCTAGCCAGTGAGCAGTTCTTC.

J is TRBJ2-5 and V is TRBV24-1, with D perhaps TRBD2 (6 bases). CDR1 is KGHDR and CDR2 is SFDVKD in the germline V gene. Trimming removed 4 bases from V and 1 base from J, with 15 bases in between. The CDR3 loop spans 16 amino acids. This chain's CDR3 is CATSDPRPGVQETQYF. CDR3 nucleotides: TGTGCCACCAGTGACCCGAGACCGGGGGTCCAAGAGACCCAGTACTTC.

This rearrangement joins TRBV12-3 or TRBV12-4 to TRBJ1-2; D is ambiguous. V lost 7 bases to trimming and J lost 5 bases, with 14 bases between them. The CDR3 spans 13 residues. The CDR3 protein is CASTLSQLYGYTF. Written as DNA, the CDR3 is TGTGCCAGCACACTTAGCCAGCTTTATGGCTACACCTTC.

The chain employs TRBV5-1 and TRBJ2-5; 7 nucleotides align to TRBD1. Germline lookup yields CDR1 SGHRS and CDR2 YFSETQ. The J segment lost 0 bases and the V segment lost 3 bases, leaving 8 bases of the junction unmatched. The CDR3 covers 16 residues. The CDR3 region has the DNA TGCGCCAGCAGCTCGGCTCGACAGGGATACCAAGAGACCCAGTACTTC. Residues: CASSSARQGYQETQYF.